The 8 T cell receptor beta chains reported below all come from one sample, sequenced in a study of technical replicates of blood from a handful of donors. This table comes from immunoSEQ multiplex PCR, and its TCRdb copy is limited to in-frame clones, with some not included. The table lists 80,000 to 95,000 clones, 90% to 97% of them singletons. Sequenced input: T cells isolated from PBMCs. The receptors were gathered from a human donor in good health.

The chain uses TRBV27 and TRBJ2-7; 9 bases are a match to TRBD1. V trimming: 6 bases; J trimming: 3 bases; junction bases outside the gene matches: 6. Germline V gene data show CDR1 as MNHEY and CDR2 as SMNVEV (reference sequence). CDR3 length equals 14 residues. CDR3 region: CASSQGQGYYEQYF. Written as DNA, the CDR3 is TGTGCCAGCAGCCAGGGACAGGGATACTACGAGCAGTACTTC.

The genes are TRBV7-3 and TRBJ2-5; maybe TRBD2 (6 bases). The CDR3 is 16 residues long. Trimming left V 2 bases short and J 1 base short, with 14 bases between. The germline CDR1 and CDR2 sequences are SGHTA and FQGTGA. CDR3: CASSLLSRGSQETQYF. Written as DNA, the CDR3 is TGTGCCAGCAGCTTACTAAGTCGGGGGAGCCAAGAGACCCAGTACTTC. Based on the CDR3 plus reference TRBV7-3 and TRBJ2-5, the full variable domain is GAGVSQTPSNKVTEKGKYVELRCDPISGHTALYWYRQSLGQGPEFLIYFQGTGAADDSGLPNDRFFAVRPEGSVSTLKIQRTERGDSAVYLCASSLLSRGSQETQYFGPGTRLLVL.

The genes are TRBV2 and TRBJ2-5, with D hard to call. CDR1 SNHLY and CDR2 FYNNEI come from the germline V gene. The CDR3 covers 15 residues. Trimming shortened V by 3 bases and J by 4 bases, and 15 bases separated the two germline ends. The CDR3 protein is CASSEWVSVGETQYF. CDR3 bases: TGTGCCAGCAGTGAGTGGGTCAGCGTAGGAGAGACCCAGTACTTC.

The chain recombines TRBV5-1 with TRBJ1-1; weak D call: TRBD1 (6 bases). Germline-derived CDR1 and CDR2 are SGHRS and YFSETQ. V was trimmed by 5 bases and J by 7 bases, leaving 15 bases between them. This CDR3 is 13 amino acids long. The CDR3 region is CASRPQGFGEAFF. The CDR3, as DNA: TGCGCCAGCAGGCCACAGGGCTTCGGTGAAGCTTTCTTT.

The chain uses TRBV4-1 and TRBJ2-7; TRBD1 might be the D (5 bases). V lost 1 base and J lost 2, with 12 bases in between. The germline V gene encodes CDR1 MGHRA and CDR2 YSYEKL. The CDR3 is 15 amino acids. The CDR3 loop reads CASSQVDMLTYEQYF. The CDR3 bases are TGCGCCAGCAGCCAAGTGGACATGCTTACCTACGAGCAGTACTTC.

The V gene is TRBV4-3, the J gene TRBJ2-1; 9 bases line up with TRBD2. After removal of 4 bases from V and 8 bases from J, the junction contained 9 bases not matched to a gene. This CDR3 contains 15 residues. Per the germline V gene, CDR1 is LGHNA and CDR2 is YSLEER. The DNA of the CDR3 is TGCGCCAGCAGCCTCTTAGCGGGAGTTTACTATGAGCAGTTCTTC. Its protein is CASSLLAGVYYEQFF.

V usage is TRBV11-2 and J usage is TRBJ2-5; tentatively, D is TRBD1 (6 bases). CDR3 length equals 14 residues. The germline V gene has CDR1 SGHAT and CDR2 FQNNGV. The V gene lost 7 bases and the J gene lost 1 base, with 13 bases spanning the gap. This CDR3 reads CASTSVGGQETQYF. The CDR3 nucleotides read TGTGCCAGCACCTCGGTAGGGGGCCAAGAGACCCAGTACTTC.

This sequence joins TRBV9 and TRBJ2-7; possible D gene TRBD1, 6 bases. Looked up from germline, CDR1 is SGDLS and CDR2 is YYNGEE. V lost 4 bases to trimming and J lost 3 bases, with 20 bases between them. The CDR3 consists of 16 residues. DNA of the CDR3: TGTGCCAGCAGCCCTAGACAGGACACCAACTTCTACGAGCAGTACTTC. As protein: CASSPRQDTNFYEQYF.